This is a list of T cell receptor beta chains from one sample in a study of graft-versus-host responses after intestinal transplantation. No antigens are known for them. Assay used: immunoSEQ multiplex PCR; TCRdb lists only in-frame clones, some missing. Among roughly 69,000 clones listed, approximately 90% were seen once. The input for sequencing was unstimulated CD8+ T cells sorted from spleen or lymph node cells, taken before transplant. The receptor source for this set is a human donor who was the organ donor for an intestinal transplant. Both conserved end residues are part of each CDR3. D genes are given only for firm matches. Size is stated for part of the rows, as once, few or many counts, or as a class when the clone is expanded.

d_gene	j_gene	abundance	v_gene	CDR3nt	CDR3aa
.	TRBJ2-1	.	TRBV29-1	TGCAGCGTTGAGACAGGCAATGAGCAGTTCTTC	CSVETGNEQFF
TRBD2	TRBJ2-2	.	TRBV6-1	TGTGCCAGCAGTGAAGGTACTAGCGACACCGGGGAGCTGTTTTTT	CASSEGTSDTGELFF
TRBD1	TRBJ2-7	.	TRBV27	TGTGCCAGCAGTGTCGGGACAGGGGCAAGTGACGAGCAGTACTTC	CASSVGTGASDEQYF
TRBD2	TRBJ2-1	.	TRBV28	TGTGCCAGCACCAATCTAGCGGGAGTCGACAATGAGCAGTTCTTC	CASTNLAGVDNEQFF
TRBD1	TRBJ2-7	once	TRBV30	TGTGCCTCATCACAGGGGGCCCACGAGCAGTACTTC	CASSQGAHEQYF
TRBD1	TRBJ1-1	.	TRBV6-1	TGTGCCAGCAGTGACCGGGACAGGGGTTTTTTTTCTGAAGCTTTCTTT	CASSDRDRGFFSEAFF
TRBD1	TRBJ2-7	.	TRBV9	TGTGCCACTACCGGACAGGTCAGCTACGAGCAGTACTTC	CATTGQVSYEQYF
.	TRBJ1-1	.	TRBV7-8	TGTGCCAGCAGCCGCTCGATTGGGGAGTCGGACACTGAAGCTTTCTTT	CASSRSIGESDTEAFF
.	TRBJ2-7	once	TRBV7-9	TGTGCCAGCAGCTTAGGCGCAGGGGAATCCTCCTACGAGCAGTACTTC	CASSLGAGESSYEQYF
TRBD2	TRBJ2-1	once	TRBV7-8	TGTGCCAGCAGCCAAGGACTAGCCAACTTTCTATACAATGAGCAGTTCTTC	CASSQGLANFLYNEQFF
.	TRBJ1-2	.	TRBV11-2	TGTGCCAGCAGCCCCGGGACAACGTATGGCTACACCTTC	CASSPGTTYGYTF
TRBD1	TRBJ2-7	.	TRBV28	TGTGCCAGCAGAGCCGGGACAGGGGCGTACTACGAGCAGTACTTC	CASRAGTGAYYEQYF
.	TRBJ1-2	.	TRBV10-3	TGTGCCTCCTCCATCCTTCGGGGATTTGGCTACACCTTC	CASSILRGFGYTF
.	TRBJ1-5	.	TRBV19	TGTGCCGGCCGGGACTCATTATCCAGCAATCAGCCCCAGCATTTT	CAGRDSLSSNQPQHF
.	TRBJ2-6	.	TRBV4-3	TGCGCCAGCAGCCAAGAATCAGGGAACGGGGCCAACGTCCTGACTTTC	CASSQESGNGANVLTF
.	TRBJ2-1	.	TRBV27	TGTGCCAGCAGTAGCGCCTACAATGAGCAGTTCTTC	CASSSAYNEQFF
.	TRBJ1-4	.	TRBV7-9	TGTGCCAGCAGCTTAAGTTCGGGTAATGAAAAACTGTTTTTT	CASSLSSGNEKLFF
.	TRBJ2-1	.	TRBV13	TGTGCCAGCAGCTTCGGGGAAGGTCGTCGCGCTGAGCAGTTCTTC	CASSFGEGRRAEQFF
.	TRBJ1-1	.	TRBV21-1	TGTGCCAGCAGCATCGGGACTGTGAACACTGAAGCTTTCTTT	CASSIGTVNTEAFF
.	TRBJ2-3	.	TRBV6-5	TGTGCCAGCAGTTACTCGCTCCTCCGGTTCTATACGCAGTATTTT	CASSYSLLRFYTQYF
.	TRBJ2-7	.	TRBV19	TGTGCCAGTAGGGTCTCCGGGACACCAGCCTACGAGCAGTACTTC	CASRVSGTPAYEQYF
.	TRBJ2-3	.	TRBV11-3	TGTGCCAGCAGCTCCCAACAAGATACGCAGTATTTT	CASSSQQDTQYF
TRBD2	TRBJ2-7	.	TRBV6-6	TGTGCCAGCAGTTACCCTGGACTAGCGGGAACGGGCGAGCAGTACTTC	CASSYPGLAGTGEQYF
TRBD1	TRBJ1-5	.	TRBV2	TGTGCCAGCAGGGCACAGGGGGCAGTTGATCAGCCCCAGCATTTT	CASRAQGAVDQPQHF
.	TRBJ1-1	.	TRBV6-5	TGTGCCAGCAGCCTAGGACAGCCAAACACTGAAGCTTTCTTT	CASSLGQPNTEAFF
.	TRBJ2-1	.	TRBV2	TGTGCCAGCAAAGCGGACCCCTCCTACAATGAGCAGTTCTTC	CASKADPSYNEQFF
TRBD2	TRBJ2-5	.	TRBV28	TGTGCCAGCAGTTCCCGAATAGGTCGGGGGGGCCAAGAGACCCAGTACTTC	CASSSRIGRGGQETQYF
.	TRBJ1-2	.	TRBV6-5	TGTGCCAGCAGTGACTGGACAGACTATGGCTACACCTTC	CASSDWTDYGYTF
.	TRBJ2-7	.	TRBV13	TGTGCCAGCAGTTCGGGACTCACCTACGAGCAGTACTTC	CASSSGLTYEQYF
.	TRBJ2-1	.	TRBV5-3	TGTGCCAGAAGCTTGAACACTCTACCAGGGCAGTTCTTC	CARSLNTLPGQFF
TRBD2	TRBJ2-3	.	TRBV9	TGTGCCAGCAGCGCTCAGCGGGAAGGCGGCACAGATACGCAGTATTTT	CASSAQREGGTDTQYF
TRBD1	TRBJ2-4	.	TRBV2	TGTGCCAGCAGTGAAGGTGAACCGACAGGGCGAAACATTCAGTACTTC	CASSEGEPTGRNIQYF
TRBD1	TRBJ2-7	.	TRBV27	TGTGCCAGCAGTCCCAGCCGACAGGGGTCCTACGAGCAGTACTTC	CASSPSRQGSYEQYF
.	TRBJ2-3	.	TRBV6-1	TGTGCCAGCAGTGAATTAGGAACAGCCCTTTTCACAGATACGCAGTATTTT	CASSELGTALFTDTQYF
.	TRBJ2-5	.	TRBV6-1	TGTGCCAGCAGTGAACCGGGGATACAAGAGACCCAGTACTTC	CASSEPGIQETQYF
.	TRBJ2-7	.	TRBV30	TGTGCCTGCCTGCTATCCCTCTATTCCTACGAGCAGTACTTC	CACLLSLYSYEQYF
TRBD1	TRBJ1-3	.	TRBV28	TGTGCCAGCAGCCCAGGGGGAACTGGAAACACCATATATTTT	CASSPGGTGNTIYF
.	TRBJ1-2	.	TRBV7-9	TGTGCCAGCAGCTTAGAAAGGGCGACAGCTAACTATGGCTACACCTTC	CASSLERATANYGYTF
.	TRBJ1-1	.	TRBV6-5	TGTGCCAGCAGTTCAGGGCTGGACGCTGAAGCTTTCTTT	CASSSGLDAEAFF
.	TRBJ2-7	.	TRBV5-5	TGTGCCAGCAGCTTGGCAGGCCCTCCCTACGAGCAGTACTTC	CASSLAGPPYEQYF
TRBD2	TRBJ2-1	.	TRBV29-1	TGCAGCGTTGAATCGGGGCGGCTAGCGGAGTACAATGAGCAGTTCTTC	CSVESGRLAEYNEQFF
TRBD2	TRBJ2-3	.	TRBV5-4	TGTGCCAGCAGGGGACTAGCGGGGAATACGCAGTATTTT	CASRGLAGNTQYF
.	TRBJ1-5	.	TRBV28	TGTGCCGGTACAGGGTTAGGCAATCAGCCCCAGCATTTT	CAGTGLGNQPQHF
.	TRBJ2-2	.	TRBV7-7	TGTGCTAGCAGCTTAGGACAGAACACCGGGGAGCTGTTTTTT	CASSLGQNTGELFF
TRBD1	TRBJ1-5	.	TRBV27	TGTGCCAGCAGTGCACAGGGGGGTAGCAATCAGCCCCAGCATTTT	CASSAQGGSNQPQHF
TRBD2	TRBJ2-1	.	TRBV4-2	TGTGCCAGCAGCCAAGATACTAGCGGGTCCTACAATGAGCAGTTCTTC	CASSQDTSGSYNEQFF
.	TRBJ2-1	.	TRBV27	TGTGCCAGCAGTTTAGCCGGGGGTAACAATGAGCAGTTCTTC	CASSLAGGNNEQFF
TRBD1	TRBJ2-7	.	TRBV6-5	TGTGCCAGCAGCCCCCGACAGGGTACCTACGAGCAGTACTTC	CASSPRQGTYEQYF
TRBD1	TRBJ1-2	.	TRBV25-1	TGTGCCAGCAGTGGCGAGGACAGGGGATTCTATGGCTACACCTTC	CASSGEDRGFYGYTF
.	TRBJ1-1	.	TRBV27	TGTGCCAGCAGTTTTAGGGGGGGCACTGAAGCTTTCTTT	CASSFRGGTEAFF
.	TRBJ1-3	.	TRBV28	TGTGCCAGCAGTTTCACAACAGGCTCTGGAAACACCATATATTTT	CASSFTTGSGNTIYF
.	TRBJ1-3	.	TRBV19	TGTGCCAGTAGTATAGATCAGTCGCCGGGATTCTCTGGAAACACCATATATTTT	CASSIDQSPGFSGNTIYF
TRBD2	TRBJ2-1	.	TRBV2	TGTGCCAGTACGGGACTAGCGCAAAATTACAATGAGCAGTTCTTC	CASTGLAQNYNEQFF
TRBD2	TRBJ2-7	.	TRBV19	TGTGCCAGTAATGCGGGAGGGCCGGGCGAGCAGTACTTC	CASNAGGPGEQYF
TRBD2	TRBJ2-3	once	TRBV9	TGTGCCAGCAGCGGAGCGGGAGGACCAGATACGCAGTATTTT	CASSGAGGPDTQYF
.	TRBJ1-1	.	TRBV27	TGTGCCAGCAGCTCATACAGGATGGCCACTGAAGCTTTCTTT	CASSSYRMATEAFF
.	TRBJ2-2	.	TRBV30	TGTGCCTGGAGTGTCACAGGCATCAGAACGAACACCGGGGAGCTGTTTTTT	CAWSVTGIRTNTGELFF
.	TRBJ2-1	.	TRBV19	TGTGCCAGCAGGGCCGGTTCCTCCTACAATGAGCAGTTCTTC	CASRAGSSYNEQFF
.	TRBJ2-7	.	TRBV29-1	TGCAGCGTTTCGGGTCCCTACTCCTACGAGCAGTACTTC	CSVSGPYSYEQYF
TRBD2	TRBJ2-5	.	TRBV9	TGTGCCAGCAGCGCTGACCTGTTTAGCGGGAGTGGAGAGACCCAGTACTTC	CASSADLFSGSGETQYF